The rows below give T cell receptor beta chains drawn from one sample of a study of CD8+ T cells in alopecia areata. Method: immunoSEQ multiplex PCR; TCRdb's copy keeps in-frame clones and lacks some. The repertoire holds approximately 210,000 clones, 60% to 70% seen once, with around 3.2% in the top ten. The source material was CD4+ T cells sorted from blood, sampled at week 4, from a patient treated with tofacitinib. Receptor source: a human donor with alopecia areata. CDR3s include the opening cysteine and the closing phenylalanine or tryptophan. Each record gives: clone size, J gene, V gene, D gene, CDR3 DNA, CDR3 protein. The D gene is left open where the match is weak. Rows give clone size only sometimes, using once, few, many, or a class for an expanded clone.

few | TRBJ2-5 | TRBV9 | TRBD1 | TGTGCCAGCAGCCTCGGGACAGCCAACGGGGCCCGAGAGACCCAGTACTTC | CASSLGTANGARETQYF
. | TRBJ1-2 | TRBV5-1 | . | TGCGCCAGCAGCTTTGGGCCGGGGGGCTACACCTTC | CASSFGPGGYTF
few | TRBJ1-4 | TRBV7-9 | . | TGTGCCAGCAGCTTATCTGCAACTAATGAAAAACTGTTTTTT | CASSLSATNEKLFF
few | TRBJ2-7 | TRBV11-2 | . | TGTGCCAGCAGTTTAGGTCGGGGGCGAAGCTCCTACGAGCAGTACTTC | CASSLGRGRSSYEQYF
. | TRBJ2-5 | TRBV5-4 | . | TGTGCCAGCAGCACCATACAGGGCTCGGTGGGTGAGACCCAGTACTTC | CASSTIQGSVGETQYF
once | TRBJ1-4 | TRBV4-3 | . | TGCGCCAGCAGCCAAGGGGGGCCGCAAAGGGTTCTTTATTTT | CASSQGGPQRVLYF
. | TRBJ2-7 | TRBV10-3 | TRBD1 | TGTGCCATCAGTGGGGACAGGGGACAAAACGAGCAGTACTTC | CAISGDRGQNEQYF
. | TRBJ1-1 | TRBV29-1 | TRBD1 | TGCAGCACAGGGGCAGGGGCTGAAGCTTTCTTT | CSTGAGAEAFF
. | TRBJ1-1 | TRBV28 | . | TGTGCCAGCAGTTTACCTCAACGACTCGCTGAAGCTTTCTTT | CASSLPQRLAEAFF
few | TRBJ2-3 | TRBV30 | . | TGTGCCTGGAGCGGGAGAGATACGCAGTATTTT | CAWSGRDTQYF
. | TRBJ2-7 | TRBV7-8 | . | TGTGCCAGCAGCTTAGTAAGGGCCGAGCAGTACTTC | CASSLVRAEQYF
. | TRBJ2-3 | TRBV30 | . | TGTGCCTGGAGGGAGTGGGGGACAGATACGCAGTATTTT | CAWREWGTDTQYF
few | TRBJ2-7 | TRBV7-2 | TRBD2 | TGTGCCAGCAGCTTGCCCGGGACTAGCGTCTACGAGCAGTACTTC | CASSLPGTSVYEQYF
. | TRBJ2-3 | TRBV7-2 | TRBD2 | TGTGCCAGCAAAGGCGGGGGGGCGGCAGATACGCAGTATTTT | CASKGGGAADTQYF
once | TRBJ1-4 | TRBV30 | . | TGTGCCTGGAGAAGGTGGGCGGTTGGTGAAAAACTGTTTTTT | CAWRRWAVGEKLFF
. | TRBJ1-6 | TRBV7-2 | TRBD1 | TGTGCCAGCAGCTTAGACAGGGGCTATTCACCCCTCCACTTT | CASSLDRGYSPLHF
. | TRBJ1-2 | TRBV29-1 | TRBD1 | TGCAGCGTTGGGGGGACAGGGAGTTATGGCTACACCTTC | CSVGGTGSYGYTF
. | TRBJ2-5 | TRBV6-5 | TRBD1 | TGTGCCAGCAGGCGGGGACAGGGGGCCCCACGGACCCAGTACTTC | CASRRGQGAPRTQYF
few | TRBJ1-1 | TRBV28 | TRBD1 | TGTGCCAGCAGACCCAGGGGACAGGGCAACACTGAAGCTTTCTTT | CASRPRGQGNTEAFF
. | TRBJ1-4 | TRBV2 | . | TGTGCCACCAACACCCTGGCGAGGGATGAAAAACTGTTTTTT | CATNTLARDEKLFF
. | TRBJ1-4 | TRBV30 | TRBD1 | TGTGCCTGGAGGCACGACAGGGAAAATGAAAAACTGTTTTTT | CAWRHDRENEKLFF
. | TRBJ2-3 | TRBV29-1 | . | TGCAGCGTTGAAAGGCTATTGAGCACAGATACGCAGTATTTT | CSVERLLSTDTQYF
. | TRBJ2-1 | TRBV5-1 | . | TGCGCCAGCAGCTTACCCAGGACAGAAGACAATGAGCAGTTCTTC | CASSLPRTEDNEQFF
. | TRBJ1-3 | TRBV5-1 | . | TGCGCCAGCAGCTTGGTCGGGCGGACAGTCTCTGGAAACACCATATATTTT | CASSLVGRTVSGNTIYF
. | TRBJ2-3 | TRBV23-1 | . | TGCGCCAGCAGTCAATCGCCCGGTACTAGCACAGATACGCAGTATTTT | CASSQSPGTSTDTQYF
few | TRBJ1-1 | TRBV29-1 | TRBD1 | TGCAGCGTACGACAGGGGCAAGGAACTGAAGCTTTCTTT | CSVRQGQGTEAFF
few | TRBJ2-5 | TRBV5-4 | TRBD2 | TGTGCCAGCAGCTTGGCCCGCAGCGGGGGAGAGACCCAGTACTTC | CASSLARSGGETQYF
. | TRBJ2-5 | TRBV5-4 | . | TGTGCCAGCAGCTTTCCGGGAAGTCAAGAGACCCAGTACTTC | CASSFPGSQETQYF
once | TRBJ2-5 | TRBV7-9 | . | TGTGCCAGCAGCTTCTCGGGACAAGAGACCCAGTACTTC | CASSFSGQETQYF
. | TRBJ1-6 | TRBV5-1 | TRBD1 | TGCGCCAGCAGCTTGGGACAGGGGGTTTCACCCCTCCACTTT | CASSLGQGVSPLHF
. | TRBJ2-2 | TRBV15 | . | TGTGCCACCAGCAGAGATCGGGCAGGCGGGGAGCTGTTTTTT | CATSRDRAGGELFF
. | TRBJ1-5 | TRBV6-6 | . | TGTGCCAGCAGTTCGGGACCAGCTCGCAATCAGCCCCAGCATTTT | CASSSGPARNQPQHF
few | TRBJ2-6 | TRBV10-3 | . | TGTGCCATCAGCCCAGGGGTGGACTCTGGGGCCAACGTCCTGACTTTC | CAISPGVDSGANVLTF
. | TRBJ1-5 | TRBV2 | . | TGTGCCAGCAGTGAAGGCAGCAATCAGCCCCAGCATTTT | CASSEGSNQPQHF
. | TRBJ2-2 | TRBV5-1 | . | TGCGCCAGCAGCTTGTCGGGGGCGCGGGACACCGGGGAGCTGTTTTTT | CASSLSGARDTGELFF
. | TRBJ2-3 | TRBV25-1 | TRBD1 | TGTGCCAGCAGTGAATATAGGGCGGGGACAGGGGGCACAGATACGCAGTATTTT | CASSEYRAGTGGTDTQYF
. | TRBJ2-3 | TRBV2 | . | TGTGCCAGCAGTGTAGGGACCCGGACAGATACGCAGTATTTT | CASSVGTRTDTQYF
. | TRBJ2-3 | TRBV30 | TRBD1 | TGTGCCTGGAGTGTAAGGACAGGGTACACAGATACGCAGTATTTT | CAWSVRTGYTDTQYF
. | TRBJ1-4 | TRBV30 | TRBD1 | TGTGCCTGGAGCGACACGGACAGGGGAGGAGAAAAACTGTTTTTT | CAWSDTDRGGEKLFF
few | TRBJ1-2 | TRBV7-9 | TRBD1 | TGTGCCAGCAGCTCCGGACAGGGAAGTTATGGCTACACCTTC | CASSSGQGSYGYTF
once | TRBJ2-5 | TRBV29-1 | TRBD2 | TGCAGCGTTTCTCCGGGACTAGCGGATGAGACCCAGTACTTC | CSVSPGLADETQYF
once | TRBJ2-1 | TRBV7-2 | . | TGTGCCAGCAGCTTAGACCCCTCCTACAATGAGCAGTTCTTC | CASSLDPSYNEQFF
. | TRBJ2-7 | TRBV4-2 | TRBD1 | TGTGCCAGCAGCCAGGCCACAGGGGGTAGTTTCCACGAGCAGTACTTC | CASSQATGGSFHEQYF
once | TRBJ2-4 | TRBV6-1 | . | TGTGCCAGCAGTCAAGATACGACCATTCAGTACTTC | CASSQDTTIQYF
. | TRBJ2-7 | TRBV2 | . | TGTGCCAGCAGCGGGGGGCGGTTCCTGGCCTTC | CASSGGRFLAF
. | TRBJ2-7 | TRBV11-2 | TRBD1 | TGTGCCAGCAGTACCAACAGGGACAGCTCCTACGAGCAGTACTTC | CASSTNRDSSYEQYF
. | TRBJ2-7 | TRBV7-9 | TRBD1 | TGTGCCAGCAGCTGGACAGGGAGGACCTACGAGCAGTACTTC | CASSWTGRTYEQYF
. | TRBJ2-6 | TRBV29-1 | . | TGCAGCGTTGGGGCAGCAGGGGCCAACGTCCTGACTTTC | CSVGAAGANVLTF
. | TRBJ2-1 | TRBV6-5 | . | TGTGCCAGCGCCCAGAAGGGCAACAATGAGCAGTTCTTC | CASAQKGNNEQFF
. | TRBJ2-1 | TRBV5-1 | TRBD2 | TGCGCCAGCGCGCCTAGCGGGGGTCGGGAGAATGAGCAGTTCTTC | CASAPSGGRENEQFF
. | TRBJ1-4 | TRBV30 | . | TGTGCCTGGTCCCTATCGGAAAAACTGTTTTTT | CAWSLSEKLFF
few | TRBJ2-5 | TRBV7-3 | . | TGTGCCAGCAGCTTGAACGCAGCAGGAGAGACCCAGTACTTC | CASSLNAAGETQYF
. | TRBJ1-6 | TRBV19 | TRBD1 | TGTGCCAGTAGAGGAACCGGGACAGGGGTTTCACCCCTCCACTTT | CASRGTGTGVSPLHF
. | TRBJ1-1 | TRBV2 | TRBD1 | TGTGCCAGCAGTGGGACAGGGGGCACAGCTTTCTTT | CASSGTGGTAFF
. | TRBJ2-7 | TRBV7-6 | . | TGTGCCAGCAGCTTAGGAGGCGAGGGCTACGAGCAGTACTTC | CASSLGGEGYEQYF